Following are 22 T cell receptor beta chains from one sample sequenced in a study of blood T cells in healthy people across ages (dated by TCRdb to about 2015). The library was built by means of 5' RACE. Sequencing used an Illumina HiSeq 2500. A second PCR of roughly 7 to 11 cycles was performed with a sample-barcoded 5' primer and a J-beta primer mix. The raw public data were reprocessed by TCRdb itself: fastp quality trimming at Q25, MiXCR clonotype calling, in-frame beta chains only. Every CDR3 protein is listed once, alongside the most common genes and DNA of its rows. The sample table contains a few hundred thousand distinct CDR3 sequences; only one count was recorded for roughly a quarter of them. The ten largest clones represent over 25% of the sample. The sample consisted of blood. The source of these receptors is a woman in her sixties or seventies in good health.

V is TRBV6-2 or TRBV6-3 and J is TRBJ2-1; 7 positions agree with TRBD2. CDR3 size: 16 residues. The V gene's germline CDR1 is MNHEY and CDR2 SVGEGT. The junction had 15 bases not matched to a gene; V was cut back by 7 bases and J by 6 bases. CDR3: CASIFHLPTGGNEQFF. CDR3 DNA sequence: TGTGCCAGCATTTTCCACCTCCCGACGGGAGGCAATGAGCAGTTCTTC.

This clonotype was detected only a few times. The chain recombines TRBV27 with TRBJ2-6; 7 bases are shared with TRBD2. This CDR3 contains 18 residues. Trimming cost V 7 bases and J 2 bases; bases outside gene matches: 14. Germline-derived CDR1 and CDR2 are MNHEY and SMNVEV (reference sequence). CDR3 sequence: CASNPMGRALAGANVLTF. CDR3 DNA: TGTGCCAGCAACCCGATGGGGAGGGCCTTAGCTGGGGCCAACGTCCTGACTTTC.

The chain recombines TRBV4-3 with TRBJ1-4, with D unclear. The CDR3 sequence is 13 residues long. Trimming took off 0 bases at V and 10 bases at J, with 9 bases between the two ends. Per germline, CDR1 LGHNA and CDR2 YSLEER. CDR3 DNA: TGCGCCAGCAGCCAAGAAAGAGCAGGAAAACTGTTTTTT. It codes for CASSQERAGKLFF.

Ten or more counts support this clonotype. This chain connects TRBV7-9 to TRBJ2-5, with a possible D match to TRBD2 (6 bases). This CDR3 is 15 amino acids long. Germline V gene sequence: CDR1 SEHNR, CDR2 FQNEAQ (reference sequence). V lost 4 bases and J 0 bases, leaving 12 bases between the germline ends. In nucleotides, the CDR3 is TGTGCCAGCAGCTCGATTCGGGGGAACCAAGAGACCCAGTACTTC. This translates into CASSSIRGNQETQYF.

This clonotype turned up a few times. The CDR3 sequence: CATSDWDRRYGYTF. CDR3 bases: TGTGCCACCAGTGATTGGGACAGGCGGTATGGCTACACCTTC. The chain uses TRBV24-1 and TRBJ1-2, with 8 bases matching TRBD1. The germline V gene encodes CDR1 KGHDR and CDR2 SFDVKD. The junction had 3 bases not matched to a gene; V was cut back by 2 bases and J by 5 bases. This CDR3 region has 14 residues.

The chain links TRBV7-3 to TRBJ1-4; 7 bases are a match to TRBD1. V lost 11 bases, J lost 4 bases, and 10 bases stayed unmatched. Germline CDR1 SGHTA, CDR2 FQGTGA. CDR3 length equals 14 residues. CDR3: CAGPPGQLNEKLFF. The CDR3 bases are TGTGCCGGACCACCGGGACAGCTTAATGAAAAACTGTTTTTT.

The table lists this clonotype with a few counts. This chain links TRBV20-1 with TRBJ2-1; no reliable D call. Germline-derived CDR1 and CDR2 are DFQATT and SNEGSKA (reference sequence). The CDR3 contains 12 residues. Trimming stripped 3 bases from V and 7 bases from J, with 10 bases between. CDR3 region: CSASADRNEQFF. The CDR3 coding sequence is TGCAGTGCTAGTGCTGACCGGAATGAGCAGTTCTTC.

The chain couples TRBV7-3 to TRBJ1-1, with D possibly TRBD1 on 5 matching bases. Germline CDR1 SGHTA, CDR2 FQGTGA. With 4 bases removed from V and 3 bases from J, the gap between germline ends came to 9 bases. The CDR3 length is 13 residues. The CDR3 coding sequence is TGTGCCAGCAGCTGGGGACCAGACACTGAAGCTTTCTTT. Its protein product is CASSWGPDTEAFF.

This clonotype was detected only a few times. The rearrangement joins TRBV29-1 to TRBJ1-2; a weak D match, TRBD1 (6 bases). Per the germline V gene, CDR1 is SQVTM and CDR2 is ANQGSEA. This CDR3 comprises 13 residues. V was clipped by 5 bases and J by 4 bases, with 14 bases between them. The CDR3 DNA sequence: TGCAGCGTTCGCCTCGGGGGCATCTATGGCTACACCTTC. Its protein is CSVRLGGIYGYTF.

The chain combines TRBV20-1 with TRBJ1-1; 7 bases align to TRBD1. The V and J ends lost 6 bases and 0 bases, in that order; junction bases with no gene match: 4. Per the germline V gene, CDR1 is DFQATT and CDR2 is SNEGSKA (reference sequence). This CDR3 contains 13 residues. CDR3 nucleotide sequence: TGCAGTGCCGCACAGGGGATGAACACTGAAGCTTTCTTT. Amino acids: CSAAQGMNTEAFF.

The rearrangement joins TRBV20-1 to TRBJ2-1, with no clear D. This CDR3 is 16 amino acids long. Germline CDR1 and CDR2: DFQATT and SNEGSKA (reference sequence). Trimming pared 3 bases from V and 0 bases from J, leaving 15 bases between. CDR3 bases: TGCAGTGCTAGGCCTGTGTCCGGAAGCTCCTACAATGAGCAGTTCTTC. Amino acid sequence: CSARPVSGSSYNEQFF.

This clonotype was observed a few times. A clone one base away is much larger, so this may be a read error. V is TRBV5-8 and J is TRBJ2-1; TRBD2 matches at 12 bases. J lost 1 base, V lost 7 bases, and 6 bases had no gene match. The germline CDR1 and CDR2 sequences are SGHTS and YDEGEE. CDR3 length equals 16 residues. The CDR3 reads CASGRTSGTSYNEQFF. CDR3 nucleotide sequence: TGTGCCAGCGGCCGGACTAGCGGGACTTCCTACAATGAGCAGTTCTTC.

This rearrangement joins TRBV7-2 to TRBJ2-5; 11 bases are shared with TRBD2. The CDR3 spans 15 residues. The ends lost 3 bases at V and 6 bases at J; junction bases unmatched: 6. The germline V gene encodes CDR1 SGHTA and CDR2 FQGNSA. The CDR3 bases are TGTGCCAGCAGCTTGGGGACTAGCGGTATTAAGACCCAGTACTTC. Translated, it gives CASSLGTSGIKTQYF.

This CDR3 is CASSFMRQEGETQYF. In DNA form, the CDR3 reads TGTGCCAGCAGCTTTATGCGACAGGAGGGCGAGACCCAGTACTTC. The J gene is TRBJ2-5, the V gene TRBV7-9; D may be TRBD1 or TRBD2 (6 bases each). The germline V gene encodes CDR1 SEHNR and CDR2 FQNEAQ (reference sequence). This CDR3 region has 15 residues. The V and J ends lost 3 bases and 5 bases respectively, with 16 bases between them.

V and J are TRBV4-1 and TRBJ2-1; D not resolved. This CDR3 region has 15 residues. The germline CDR1 and CDR2 sequences are MGHRA and YSYEKL. Trimming took off 0 bases at V and 4 bases at J, with 10 bases between the two ends. The CDR3 DNA sequence: TGCGCCAGCAGCCAAGATCCCAAACCGTACAATGAGCAGTTCTTC. Its protein product is CASSQDPKPYNEQFF.

This clonotype appeared a few times. The rearrangement uses TRBV5-4 and TRBJ1-1; D remains ambiguous. The V and J ends lost 4 bases and 0 bases respectively, with 4 bases between them. Germline lookup yields CDR1 SGHNT and CDR2 YYREEE (reference sequence). The CDR3 length is 12 residues. The CDR3 nucleotides read TGTGCCAGCAGCATACTGAACACTGAAGCTTTCTTT. Translated: CASSILNTEAFF.

This chain joins TRBV7-8 and TRBJ2-5; 9 nucleotides agree with TRBD2. Matching the DNA end better, TRBJ2-1 makes the J call doubtful. Germline V lookup: CDR1 SGHVS, CDR2 FQNEAQ. The CDR3 has 20 amino acids. This chain's CDR3 is CASSQRRDALAGILRNEQFF. The CDR3 nucleotides read TGTGCCAGCAGCCAACGCCGGGACGCTCTAGCGGGAATCCTAAGAAATGAGCAGTTCTTC.

This clonotype was counted many times. This rearrangement joins TRBV6-5 to TRBJ2-5; D is unresolved. The V end lost 5 bases, the J end lost 4 bases, and 8 bases lay between the germline ends. Germline CDR1 reads MNHEY; CDR2 reads SVGAGI. This CDR3 has 12 residues. The CDR3 nucleotides read TGTGCCAGCAGTAATTTAAGAGAGACCCAGTACTTC. The encoded protein is CASSNLRETQYF.

The chain recombines TRBV6-1 with TRBJ2-5; D gene uncertain. The ends were cut back, 2 bases at V and 3 bases at J, with 7 bases in the middle. The CDR3 runs to 13 residues. CDR1 MNHNS and CDR2 SASEGT come from the germline V gene. In DNA, the CDR3 is TGTGCCAGCAGTGAAACACTAAAAGAGACCCAGTACTTC. It translates to CASSETLKETQYF.

This clonotype was counted once. This clone may be a read error of a much larger clone one base away. The CDR3 is CASSRGGGIPESFF. The CDR3 DNA follows: TGTGCCAGCAGCCGTGGGGGAGGGATCCCTGAATCTTTCTTT. The chain uses TRBV7-9 and TRBJ1-1; D is possibly TRBD1 (5 bases). Germline V gives CDR1 SEHNR, CDR2 FQNEAQ (reference sequence). The CDR3 consists of 14 residues.

The chain carries TRBV7-2 and TRBJ2-7; possibly TRBD1 for D (6 bases). V lost 1 base and J 5 bases, leaving 15 bases between the germline ends. The CDR3 loop spans 15 amino acids. Germline assignment: CDR1 SGHTA and CDR2 FQGNSA. The CDR3 DNA follows: TGTGCCAGCAGCTTAGAGGACAGTCCACGGCACGAGCAGTACTTC. It is translated as CASSLEDSPRHEQYF.

The V call is TRBV6-6, the J call TRBJ2-2, with D unresolved. This CDR3 comprises 13 residues. Looked up from germline, CDR1 is MNHNY and CDR2 is SVGAGI (reference sequence). Trimming left V 4 bases short and J 3 bases short, with 6 bases between. In nucleotides, the CDR3 is TGTGCCAGCAGTTTCCCATACACCGGGGAGCTGTTTTTT. Translation: CASSFPYTGELFF.